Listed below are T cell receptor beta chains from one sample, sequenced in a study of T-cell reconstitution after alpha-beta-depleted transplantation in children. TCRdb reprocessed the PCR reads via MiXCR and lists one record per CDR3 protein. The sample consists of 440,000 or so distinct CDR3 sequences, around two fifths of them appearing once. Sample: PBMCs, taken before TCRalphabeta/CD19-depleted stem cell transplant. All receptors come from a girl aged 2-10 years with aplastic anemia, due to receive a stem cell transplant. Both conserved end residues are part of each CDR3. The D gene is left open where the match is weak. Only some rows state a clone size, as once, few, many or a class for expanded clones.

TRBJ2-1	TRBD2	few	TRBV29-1	CSAGTSGVSGNEQFF	TGCAGCGCAGGGACTAGCGGGGTTTCAGGTAATGAGCAGTTCTTC
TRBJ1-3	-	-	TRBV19	CASSIFASSGNTIYF	TGTGCCAGTAGTATATTCGCCTCCTCTGGAAACACCATATATTTT
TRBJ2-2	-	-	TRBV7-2	CASSFRDFSGELFF	TGTGCCAGCAGCTTCCGGGACTTCAGCGGGGAGCTGTTTTTT
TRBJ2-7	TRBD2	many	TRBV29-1	CSVRGGREQYF	TGCAGCGTGAGGGGAGGGCGGGAGCAGTACTTC
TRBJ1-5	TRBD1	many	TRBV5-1	CASSLGTGGLNQPQHF	TGCGCCAGCAGCTTGGGAACAGGGGGCCTTAATCAGCCCCAGCATTTT
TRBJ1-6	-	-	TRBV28	CASSLVGADSPLHF	TGTGCCAGCAGTTTAGTCGGGGCAGACTCACCCCTCCACTTT
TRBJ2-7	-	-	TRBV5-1	CASSLGRGRGEQYF	TGCGCCAGCAGCTTGGGCCGGGGGCGCGGTGAGCAGTACTTC
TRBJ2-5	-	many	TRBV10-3	CAISESILAEETQYF	TGTGCCATCAGTGAGTCGATACTAGCTGAAGAGACCCAGTACTTC
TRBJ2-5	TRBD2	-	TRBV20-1	CSAPIAGGTRQETQYF	TGCAGTGCCCCCATAGCGGGAGGAACTCGGCAAGAGACCCAGTACTTC
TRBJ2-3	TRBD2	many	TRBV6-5	CASSYSGTSRGDTQYF	TGTGCCAGCAGTTACTCCGGGACTAGCCGGGGGGATACGCAGTATTTT
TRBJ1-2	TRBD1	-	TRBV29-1	CSAQNRDRAFYGYTF	TGCAGCGCCCAAAACCGGGACAGGGCCTTCTATGGCTACACCTTC
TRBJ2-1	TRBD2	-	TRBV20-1	CSARDQGGLAGGPQFF	TGCAGTGCTAGAGATCAAGGAGGACTAGCGGGAGGGCCGCAGTTCTTC
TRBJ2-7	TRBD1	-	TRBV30	CAWEPGQGAPEQYF	TGTGCCTGGGAGCCGGGACAGGGGGCGCCCGAGCAGTACTTC
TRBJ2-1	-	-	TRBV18	CASSADSGEQFF	TGTGCCAGCTCAGCAGACAGTGGTGAGCAGTTCTTC
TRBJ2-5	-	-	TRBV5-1	CASSFRTFQETQYF	TGCGCCAGCAGCTTCCGGACTTTCCAAGAGACCCAGTACTTC
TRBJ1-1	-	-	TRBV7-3	CASSLDGSTEAFF	TGTGCCAGCAGCTTGGACGGGAGCACTGAAGCTTTCTTT
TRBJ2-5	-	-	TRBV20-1	CSACNRNQETQYF	TGCAGTGCTTGTAATAGGAACCAAGAGACCCAGTACTTC
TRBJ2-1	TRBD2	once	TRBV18	CASSPGTIRNEQFF	TGTGCCAGCTCACCCGGGACTATTCGGAATGAGCAGTTCTTC
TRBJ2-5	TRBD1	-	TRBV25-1	CASSPSTGRQETQYF	TGTGCCAGCAGCCCTTCGACAGGGCGCCAAGAGACCCAGTACTTC
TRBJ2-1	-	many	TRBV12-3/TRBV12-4	CASSQEYREKSYNEQFF	TGTGCCAGCAGCCAAGAGTACAGGGAAAAATCCTACAATGAGCAGTTCTTC
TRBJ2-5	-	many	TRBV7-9	CASSFSPQETQYF	TGTGCCAGCAGCTTTTCCCCCCAAGAGACCCAGTACTTC
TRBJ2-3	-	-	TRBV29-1	CSVGGAGDTQYF	TGCAGCGTTGGTGGGGCTGGAGATACGCAGTATTTT
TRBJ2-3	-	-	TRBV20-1	CSGGRGPYTDTQYF	TGCAGTGGGGGTCGGGGGCCCTATACAGATACGCAGTATTTT
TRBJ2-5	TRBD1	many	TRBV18	CASSTPGQGKETQYF	TGTGCCAGCTCTACACCGGGACAGGGGAAAGAGACCCAGTACTTC
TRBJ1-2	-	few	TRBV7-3	CASSLMGGAGGYTF	TGTGCCAGCAGCTTAATGGGTGGGGCTGGTGGCTACACCTTC
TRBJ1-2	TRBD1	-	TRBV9	CASSVRDRGNYGDTF	TGTGCCAGCAGCGTTCGGGACAGGGGGAACTATGGCGACACCTTC
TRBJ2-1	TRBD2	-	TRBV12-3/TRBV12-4	CASSALGLAGATEQFF	TGTGCCAGCAGTGCCCTGGGACTAGCGGGGGCCACTGAGCAGTTCTTC